The 12 T cell receptor beta chains reported below all come from one sample, sequenced in a study of blood T cell repertoires in COVID-19. TCRdb's copy holds only in-frame clones and misses some; the assay was immunoSEQ multiplex PCR. The profile shows fewer than 300,000 clones, roughly nine tenths of them singletons. Sample: peripheral blood. The receptor set was obtained from a young woman with COVID-19, enrolled during active disease.

The chain employs TRBV30 and TRBJ1-4, with a tentative D call TRBD1 (6 bases). The CDR3 totals 13 residues. Germline CDR1 GTSNPN, CDR2 SVGIG (reference sequence). V lost 8 bases and J lost 8, with 18 bases in between. CDR3 in amino acids: CAGKQGRREKLFF. The CDR3 nucleotides read TGTGCCGGGAAACAGGGACGCCGGGAAAAACTGTTTTTT. Supplemented by reference TRBV30 and TRBJ1-4, the full variable domain reads SQTIHQWPATLVQPVGSPLSLECTVEGTSNPNLYWYRQAAGRGLQLLFYSVGIGQISSEVPQNLSASRPQDRQFILSSKKLLLSDSGFYLCAGKQGRREKLFFGSGTQLSVL.

The V call is TRBV2, the J call TRBJ2-6; TRBD1 matches 8 bases. Germline CDR1 SNHLY, CDR2 FYNNEI. The CDR3 consists of 15 residues. After removal of 7 bases from V and 9 bases from J, the junction contained 11 bases not matched to a gene. CDR3 sequence: CASNLFTGGGNVLTF. CDR3 DNA sequence: TGTGCCAGCAACTTATTTACAGGGGGAGGCAACGTCCTGACTTTC.

V and J are TRBV27 and TRBJ2-1, with 8 bases identical to TRBD2. The V and J ends lost 1 base and 5 bases, in that order; junction bases with no gene match: 4. Germline lookup yields CDR1 MNHEY and CDR2 SMNVEV (reference sequence). The CDR3 has 15 amino acids. This chain's CDR3 is CASSLWRGDNNEQFF. CDR3 DNA: TGTGCCAGCAGTTTATGGCGGGGGGATAACAATGAGCAGTTCTTC.

The chain uses TRBV24-1 and TRBJ1-5; unclear D gene. Germline V gene lookup returns CDR1 KGHDR and CDR2 SFDVKD. V was shortened by 4 bases and J by 2 bases, with 17 bases between the two germline ends. This CDR3 is built from 17 residues. CDR3 amino acids: CATSDPREGSGNQPQHF. For the CDR3, the DNA is TGTGCCACCAGTGACCCGAGGGAGGGTTCGGGCAATCAGCCCCAGCATTTT.

The V gene is TRBV7-8, the J gene TRBJ2-5; 9 bases line up with TRBD2. Losses at the gene ends were 2 bases for V and 9 bases for J; bases not matched to a gene: 13. The CDR3 runs 16 residues. Germline assignment: CDR1 SGHVS and CDR2 FQNEAQ. Written as DNA, the CDR3 is TGTGCCAGCAGCTTAACAATCGGATCTAGCGGGGCCCCCCAGTACTTC. Translation gives CASSLTIGSSGAPQYF.

A few counts support this clone. The V gene is TRBV30, the J gene TRBJ1-2, with D uncertain. Germline V lookup: CDR1 GTSNPN, CDR2 SVGIG (reference sequence). V dropped 0 bases and J dropped 3 bases, with 5 bases sitting between them. This CDR3 is built from 12 residues. CDR3 residues: CAWSVLDYGYTF. DNA of the CDR3: TGTGCCTGGAGTGTACTCGACTATGGCTACACCTTC.

In the case of this clone: Other DNA sequences of this sample code for an identical CDR3. The rearrangement joins TRBV28 to TRBJ1-1; unclear D gene. The V and J ends lost 8 bases and 5 bases respectively, with 12 bases between them. The CDR3 spans 12 residues. Germline assignment: CDR1 MDHEN and CDR2 SYDVKM. CDR3 in amino acids: CASRAGGTEAFF. The CDR3, as DNA: TGTGCCAGCCGGGCGGGTGGGACTGAAGCTTTCTTT.

The chain joins TRBV24-1 to TRBJ2-3; 8 nucleotides line up with TRBD1. The germline V gene has CDR1 KGHDR and CDR2 SFDVKD. V dropped 1 base and J dropped 5; count of bases not matched to a gene: 7. CDR3 length equals 16 residues. Here the CDR3 reads CATSDFSRQGIDTQYF. The CDR3 DNA sequence: TGTGCCACCAGTGATTTCTCGCGACAGGGGATAGATACGCAGTATTTT.

This clone was picked up a small number of times. This chain links TRBV6-4 with TRBJ1-2; D may be TRBD1 (6 bases). Trimming cost V 5 bases and J 4 bases, with 11 bases left between them. The CDR3 sequence is 13 residues long. CDR1 is MRHNA and CDR2 is SNTAGT in the germline V gene. CDR3 DNA: TGTGCCAGCAGTCCAGGGGCTTTCTATGGCTACACCTTC. It codes for CASSPGAFYGYTF.

The chain uses TRBV7-9 and TRBJ2-3; 10 positions agree with TRBD2. The germline V gene has CDR1 SEHNR and CDR2 FQNEAQ (reference sequence). Germline trimming cut 5 bases from V and 2 bases from J; bases unmatched to any gene: 4. The CDR3 spans 15 residues. The CDR3 nucleotides read TGTGCCAGCAGCCCGGGACTAGCGCTCACAGATACGCAGTATTTT. Amino acids: CASSPGLALTDTQYF.

The V gene is TRBV27, the J gene TRBJ1-2; weak D call: TRBD1 (5 bases). The CDR3 spans 15 residues. V lost 7 bases and J lost 8, with 23 bases in between. Per germline, CDR1 MNHEY and CDR2 SMNVEV (reference sequence). The CDR3 DNA reads TGTGCCAGCAACCCCTCGCGCGGGGGACCGGGGGGCTACACCTTC. Its protein is CASNPSRGGPGGYTF.

The V call is TRBV11-1, the J call TRBJ2-5; a weak D match, TRBD2 (5 bases). The CDR3 is made up of 15 amino acids. Germline V CDR1 and CDR2: SGHAT, FQDESV (reference sequence). V lost 3 bases and J 5 bases, leaving 16 bases between the germline ends. CDR3 protein: CASSFAGLLPETQYF. The CDR3 nucleotides read TGTGCCAGCAGCTTTGCGGGTCTCTTGCCGGAGACCCAGTACTTC.